Sequencing of this TCR beta chain was carried out in a study of T cells expressing NK-cell markers. Study results and caveats: Dominant NKG2C+ clonotypes were found to form roughly 1.0-7.0% of CD8+ T cells in a handful of donors. The study left the HCMV specificity of expanded NKG2C+ T cell clones unresolved.

Concerning this clonotype itself: Its antigen remains unknown.

TCRdb derives one entry per CDR3 protein from the 5' RACE reads, leaving out DNA. This sample's table reports 300,000 to 450,000 distinct CDR3 sequences. The CDR3 runs to 14 residues. From germline, CDR1 is SGHTA and CDR2 FQGNSA. The sequenced sample was blood T cells: a sorted CD56 or NKG2C T cell subset, CD4+ or CD8+ T cells, or bulk PBMC T cells (not recorded which). The sequence derives from a man aged 18 to 70 in good health. The chain combines TRBV7-2 with TRBJ2-1; TCRdb designates TRBD1, a call that cannot be tested without DNA. The CDR3 here is CASARTGTYNEQFF.